This TCR beta chain was observed in a study of CD8+ T cells in alopecia areata. About this clone: No antigen is known for it.

Findings and limits, study-wide: Expanded CD8+ clones among the top 100, as well as scalp clonality, were significantly decreased by tofacitinib.

Germline assignment: CDR1 MNHEY and CDR2 SVGAGI. V was shortened by 2 bases and J by 5 bases, with 10 bases between the two germline ends. The CDR3 consists of 13 residues. Treatment: oral pan-JAK inhibitor, 5-10 mg twice daily. The authors extracted RNA and reverse transcribed it into cDNA as the sequencing template. Generated by immunoSEQ multiplex PCR, the TCRdb table keeps only in-frame clones and is missing some. The data contain some 150,000 clones, around 87% of them seen just once; the ten biggest clones take up about 12%. This TCR was sampled from a human donor with alopecia areata. This specimen consisted of CD8+ T cells sorted from blood, obtained at week 4, from a patient treated with tofacitinib. This chain connects TRBV6-5 to TRBJ2-7; the D gene is possibly TRBD1 (6 bases). The CDR3 DNA follows: TGTGCCAGCAGTTACACAGGGTCCAACGAGCAGTACTTC. Amino acid sequence: CASSYTGSNEQYF.